Described below is a single T cell receptor beta chain sequence and its context. Stated time point: cycle 4 day 1 (C4D1), after six to seven weeks of nivolumab. All patients relapsed after autologous stem cell transplantation, and brentuximab vedotin exposure varied. Investigators isolated CD4+ T cells from thawed PBMCs through magnetic negative selection. Best outcomes ranged across complete response, partial response and progressive disease. The protocol was immunoSEQ multiplex PCR, while the TCRdb copy is restricted to in-frame clones and leaves out a portion. The sample consists of 10,000 to 13,000 clones, approximately 74% of them appearing once. The data belong to a study of PD-1 blockade in classical Hodgkin lymphoma. The V segment lost 4 bases and the J segment 7 bases; nucleotides outside the gene matches: 4. The CDR3 runs to 15 residues. Germline V lookup: CDR1 LNHDA, CDR2 SQIVND (reference sequence).

This sequence joins TRBV19 and TRBJ2-1; 13 nucleotides match TRBD2. This sample comprised CD4+ T cells from blood, obtained before the fourth cycle of nivolumab. The receptor was derived from a human donor with classical Hodgkin lymphoma. DNA for the CDR3: TGTGCCAGTAGTAGGGGACTAGCGGGAAGGAATGAGCAGTTCTTC. Protein sequence: CASSRGLAGRNEQFF.